One T cell receptor beta chain is described in this entry. Its antigen is as yet unknown. This PCR relied on a set of 60 Vbeta primers and 13 Jbeta primers. Libraries were prepared by immunoSEQ multiplex PCR; TCRdb keeps only in-frame clonotypes and omits some of them. The table includes about 98,000 clones, 60% to 75% detected once. The V gene end was trimmed by 1 base and the J gene end by 5 bases; junction bases not matched to a gene: 8. The CDR3 covers 15 residues. Germline CDR1 is MGHRA and CDR2 is YSYEKL. The sample originates from a study of cytomegalovirus exposure and HLA in healthy donors. Whole-study results and caveats: Reportedly, TCR beta sequences accurately predicted HLA-A and HLA-B alleles in most subjects. TCR sequences were mostly rare, though some public TCRs occurred in many donors. Segments of the TCR beta V type were, in most cases, productive about 90% or about 30% of the time in an earlier analysis.

The chain is built from TRBV4-1 and TRBJ2-7, with 7 bases aligning to TRBD2. This clonotype was sampled from a female donor in good health and CMV-seronegative. Sequenced material: PBMCs. CDR3 residues: CASSQGGAGADEQYF. CDR3 sequence (DNA): TGCGCCAGCAGCCAAGGGGGCGCGGGAGCCGACGAGCAGTACTTC.